The T cell receptor beta chain described here comes from a study of beta chain features in type 1 diabetes. Study findings and constraints: Type 1 diabetes patients showed a moderate but significant shortening of TCRB CDR3s in all four CD4+ subsets.

Expressed TCRB transcripts were sequenced after all isolated RNA was converted to cDNA. Measured with immunoSEQ multiplex PCR; TCRdb has only the in-frame clones, and not every one. The table shows a few hundred thousand clones, with roughly 9.6% occurring only once. CDR3 size: 14 residues. CDR1 is MNHNS, CDR2 SASEGT, per germline. The V end was cut by 8 bases, the J end by 2 bases, with 15 bases between. This clone appeared a few times. Its antigen is undetermined. The rearrangement uses TRBV6-1 and TRBJ1-2; D perhaps matches TRBD1 (6 bases). The receptor's source is a woman aged 18-29 years in good health. The sample taken for sequencing was naive CD4+ T cells from blood. CDR3 amino acids: CASSRGGTNYGYTF. Written as DNA, the CDR3 is TGTGCCAGCTCGAGGGGGGGAACCAACTATGGCTACACCTTC.